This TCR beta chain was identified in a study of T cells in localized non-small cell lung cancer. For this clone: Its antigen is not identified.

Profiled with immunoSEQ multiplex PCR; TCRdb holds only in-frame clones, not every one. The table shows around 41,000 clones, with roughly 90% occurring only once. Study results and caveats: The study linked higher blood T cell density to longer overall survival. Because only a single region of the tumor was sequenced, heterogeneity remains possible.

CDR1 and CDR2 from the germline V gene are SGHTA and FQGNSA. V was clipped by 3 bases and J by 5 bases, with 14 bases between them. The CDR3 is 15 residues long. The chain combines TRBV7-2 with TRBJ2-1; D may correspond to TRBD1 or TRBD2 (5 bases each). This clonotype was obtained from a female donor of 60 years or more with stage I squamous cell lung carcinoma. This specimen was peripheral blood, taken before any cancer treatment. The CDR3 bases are TGTGCCAGCAGCTTGGGGACCGCGAGGAACAATGAGCAGTTCTTC. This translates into CASSLGTARNNEQFF.